The next 28 T cell receptor beta chains were all read from a single sample in a study of T-cell memory formation after mild COVID-19. TCRdb passed the 5' RACE reads through MiXCR, listing each CDR3 protein once. The data show 540,000 or so distinct CDR3 sequences, with about a fifth seen just once and around an eighth held by the top ten. The sequenced material came from PBMCs or a T cell subset sorted from them (not recorded which). The receptors originated from an adult woman who had mild COVID-19 (a few samples of this study predate the infection). Cell type and time point are not known.

V usage is TRBV7-2 and J usage is TRBJ2-7; possible D gene TRBD2, 6 bases. Germline CDR1 and CDR2: SGHTA and FQGNSA. V was trimmed by 4 bases and J by 0 bases, leaving 10 bases between them. The CDR3 has 14 amino acids. Here the CDR3 reads CASSYSGHSYEQYF. For the CDR3, the DNA is TGTGCCAGCAGCTATAGCGGACACTCCTACGAGCAGTACTTC.

This chain joins TRBV12-3 or TRBV12-4 and TRBJ2-3, with no clear D. This CDR3 has 16 amino acids. Trimming removed 5 bases from V and 2 bases from J, with 17 bases in between. The CDR3 is CASSRPVVGYTDTQYF. Written as DNA, the CDR3 is TGTGCCAGCAGTCGCCCCGTGGTAGGGTACACAGATACGCAGTATTTT.

This clonotype turned up a few times. J is TRBJ2-3 and V is TRBV7-9, with TRBD2 matching 14 bases. The CDR3 sequence is 16 residues long. CDR1 and CDR2 from the germline V gene are SEHNR and FQNEAQ (reference sequence). Trimming removed 4 bases from V and 6 bases from J; junction bases left unmatched: 6. CDR3 protein: CASSSYGLAGGDTQYF. The CDR3 bases are TGTGCCAGCAGCTCCTACGGACTAGCGGGGGGTGATACGCAGTATTTT.

This clonotype appeared a few times. The rearrangement joins TRBV4-3 to TRBJ2-1; 9 bases match TRBD2. Germline lookup yields CDR1 LGHNA and CDR2 YSLEER. The CDR3 extends over 17 amino acids. Trimming at V came to 3 bases and at J to 1 base, leaving 7 bases not matched to a gene. The CDR3 here is CASSQLLAGDSYNEQFF. CDR3 DNA: TGCGCCAGCAGCCAGTTACTAGCGGGTGATTCCTACAATGAGCAGTTCTTC.

A single count supports this clonotype. CDR3 protein: CASSYGVAGAYEQYF. The CDR3 coding sequence is TGTGCCAGCAGCTATGGGGTAGCGGGAGCCTACGAGCAGTACTTC. The V gene is TRBV7-2, the J gene TRBJ2-7, with TRBD2 matching 9 bases. Germline V gene lookup returns CDR1 SGHTA and CDR2 FQGNSA. The CDR3 runs 15 residues. The V gene end was trimmed by 4 bases and the J gene end by 2 bases; junction bases not matched to a gene: 6. The variable domain in full, completed from reference TRBV7-2 and TRBJ2-7, reads GAGVSQSPSNKVTEKGKDVELRCDPISGHTALYWYRQSLGQGLEFLIYFQGNSAPDKSGLPSDRFSAERTGGSVSTLTIQRTQQEDSAVYLCASSYGVAGAYEQYFGPGTRLTVT.

This clonotype was picked up many times. V gene TRBV12-3 or TRBV12-4 combines with J gene TRBJ2-2; D is undetermined. The CDR3 loop spans 13 amino acids. The germline V and J ends were trimmed by 6 bases and 4 bases, with 9 bases remaining between them. As DNA, the CDR3 is TGTGCCAGCAGCCCCGGATTCACCGGGGAGCTGTTTTTT. Protein sequence: CASSPGFTGELFF.

The chain recombines TRBV7-9 with TRBJ1-1; TRBD1 might be the D (5 bases). Trimming cost V 0 bases and J 3 bases, with 14 bases left between them. The CDR3 runs to 16 residues. The germline V gene has CDR1 SEHNR and CDR2 FQNEAQ (reference sequence). The CDR3 sequence: CASSLALRLGDTEAFF. The CDR3 bases are TGTGCCAGCAGCTTAGCGCTACGGTTGGGGGACACTGAAGCTTTCTTT.

The V and J genes are TRBV27 and TRBJ2-1; D perhaps matches TRBD1 (5 bases). This CDR3 region has 13 residues. Between the trimmed V and J ends, which lost 3 bases and 8 bases, there was a span of 11 bases. The V gene's germline CDR1 is MNHEY and CDR2 SMNVEV (reference sequence). The CDR3 protein is CASSFSQGDEQFF. The CDR3 DNA reads TGTGCCAGCAGTTTCAGTCAGGGTGATGAGCAGTTCTTC.

The chain has TRBV5-1 and TRBJ2-1; possibly TRBD1 or TRBD2 for D (5 bases each). There are 14 residues in the CDR3. Between the trimmed V and J ends, which lost 0 bases and 9 bases, there was a span of 13 bases. The germline V gene has CDR1 SGHRS and CDR2 YFSETQ. In DNA form, the CDR3 reads TGCGCCAGCAGCTTGGCGGGGCAGGCGAGTGAGCAGTTCTTC. This codes for CASSLAGQASEQFF.

This chain connects TRBV5-6 to TRBJ2-1; 7 bases match TRBD2. The V gene end was trimmed by 10 bases and the J gene end by 4 bases; junction bases not matched to a gene: 11. In germline, CDR1 is SGHDT, CDR2 YYEEEE. The CDR3 runs to 14 residues. The CDR3 bases are TGTGCCTCCTGGACTAGTGGAGGGTACAATGAGCAGTTCTTC. Encoded protein: CASWTSGGYNEQFF.

This clonotype was observed a handful of times. The chain employs TRBV4-2 and TRBJ2-3; D not certain. The CDR3 contains 16 residues. V was shortened by 0 bases and J by 1 base, with 11 bases between the two germline ends. The germline V gene encodes CDR1 LGHNA and CDR2 YNFKEQ. The CDR3 sequence: CASSQDRTWGTDTQYF. The CDR3, as DNA: TGTGCCAGCAGCCAAGATCGAACATGGGGCACAGATACGCAGTATTTT.

This clonotype was counted a few times. The chain is built from TRBV7-9 and TRBJ2-2; 9 bases are shared with TRBD2. The germline V gene has CDR1 SEHNR and CDR2 FQNEAQ (reference sequence). With V trimmed by 7 bases and J by 1 base, 13 bases remained unmatched. The CDR3 is 18 residues long. The CDR3 DNA sequence: TGTGCCAGCACCGCCGCGGGAGGGGCTTATTTGAACACCGGGGAGCTGTTTTTT. Protein product: CASTAAGGAYLNTGELFF.

In this sample, this clonotype turned up a few times. The rearrangement links TRBV4-2 to TRBJ2-4; TRBD2 agrees at 11 bases. J lost 3 bases, V lost 3 bases, and 16 bases had no gene match. The CDR3 has 20 residues. Germline-derived CDR1 and CDR2 are LGHNA and YNFKEQ. The CDR3 region is CASSHPTGDSGGGLKNIQYF. The CDR3 DNA reads TGTGCCAGCAGCCACCCCACAGGGGATAGCGGGGGGGGCCTCAAAAACATTCAGTACTTC.

This clonotype was seen only a few times. The chain joins TRBV18 to TRBJ2-2; D perhaps matches TRBD1 (7 bases). This CDR3 region has 16 residues. Germline V lookup: CDR1 KGHSH, CDR2 LQKENI. Trimming stripped 2 bases from V and 2 bases from J, with 12 bases between. The CDR3 loop is CASSPMEGANTGELFF. CDR3 coding DNA: TGTGCCAGCTCACCAATGGAGGGGGCCAACACCGGGGAGCTGTTTTTT.

The chain links TRBV24-1 to TRBJ1-5, with TRBD1 as a possible D gene (5 bases). The CDR3 totals 13 residues. CDR1 is KGHDR and CDR2 is SFDVKD in the germline V gene. The ends were cut back, 3 bases at V and 7 bases at J, with 9 bases in the middle. Written as DNA, the CDR3 is TGTGCCACCAGTGATCCGAAGGGGCAGCCCCAGCATTTT. Protein product: CATSDPKGQPQHF.

The chain employs TRBV7-9 and TRBJ1-1; D gene uncertain. The germline V gene encodes CDR1 SEHNR and CDR2 FQNEAQ (reference sequence). This CDR3 has 15 residues. The V gene lost 1 base and the J gene lost 7 bases, with 16 bases spanning the gap. CDR3 sequence reads: CASSLDLVGWGEAFF. CDR3 nucleotide sequence: TGTGCCAGCAGCTTAGACTTGGTGGGCTGGGGTGAAGCTTTCTTT.

The V gene is TRBV29-1, the J gene TRBJ2-5; tentatively, D is TRBD1 (5 bases). V lost 5 bases, J lost 5 bases, and 18 bases lay in between. The length of the CDR3 is 14 residues. Germline CDR1 and CDR2: SQVTM and ANQGSEA. The CDR3 nucleotides read TGCAGCGTTCAGGGCGTTACAGACTTGGAGACCCAGTACTTC. This translates into CSVQGVTDLETQYF.

In its sample, this clonotype was seen a few times. The V gene is TRBV5-1, the J gene TRBJ2-7; 7 bases fit TRBD1. The V segment lost 0 bases and the J segment 4 bases; nucleotides outside the gene matches: 10. The CDR3 has 16 amino acids. Germline V gene data show CDR1 as SGHRS and CDR2 as YFSETQ. CDR3 protein: CASSLATRQGQYEQYF. The CDR3 DNA reads TGCGCCAGCAGCTTGGCCACAAGACAGGGACAATACGAGCAGTACTTC.

V usage is TRBV4-1 and J usage is TRBJ1-2, with D unclear. The CDR3 has 15 amino acids. Germline CDR1 reads MGHRA; CDR2 reads YSYEKL. V was cut by 2 bases and J by 4 bases, with 14 bases left in between. CDR3 in DNA: TGCGCCAGCAGCCAAATTTCGTCGGGAGGCTATGGCTACACCTTC. Translation gives CASSQISSGGYGYTF.

The sample holds many counts of this clonotype. The chain is built from TRBV12-3 or TRBV12-4 and TRBJ2-7; D is possibly TRBD2 (6 bases). With 6 bases removed from V and 6 bases from J, the gap between germline ends came to 18 bases. CDR3 size: 14 residues. The CDR3 loop reads CASSPFPQEGEQYF. In DNA form, the CDR3 reads TGTGCCAGCAGCCCCTTTCCCCAGGAGGGCGAGCAGTACTTC.

There are a few counts of this clonotype. The chain links TRBV6-5 to TRBJ1-5; D unresolved. Germline V CDR1 and CDR2: MNHEY, SVGAGI. V was trimmed by 2 bases and J by 1 base, leaving 3 bases between them. The CDR3 runs to 13 residues. The CDR3 region is CASSYRSNQPQHF. CDR3 nucleotide sequence: TGTGCCAGCAGTTACAGAAGCAATCAGCCCCAGCATTTT.

The rearrangement joins TRBV7-2 to TRBJ2-2; D gene ambiguous. The CDR3 has 14 residues. Deletions cut 4 bases from V and 4 bases from J, with 10 bases between. Germline-derived CDR1 and CDR2 are SGHTA and FQGNSA. CDR3 sequence reads: CASSSPGPTGELFF. DNA for the CDR3: TGTGCCAGCAGCTCCCCCGGGCCCACCGGGGAGCTGTTTTTT.

A few counts support this clonotype. J is TRBJ2-7 and V is TRBV14; TRBD1 or TRBD2 may be the D gene (5 bases each). This CDR3 is built from 13 residues. CDR1 SGHDN and CDR2 FVKESK come from the germline V gene. V was trimmed by 4 bases and J by 9 bases, leaving 16 bases between them. CDR3 in DNA: TGTGCCAGCAGCCTCTCAGGGACCTCCGCGCAGTACTTC. It encodes CASSLSGTSAQYF.

The rearrangement links TRBV12-3 or TRBV12-4 to TRBJ1-2, with a tentative D call TRBD1 (5 bases). V gave up 1 base and J gave up 3 bases, with 12 bases separating them. CDR3 length equals 15 residues. For the CDR3, the DNA is TGTGCCAGCAGTTTAGGTTTGGGGGTAGACTATGGCTACACCTTC. This gives the protein CASSLGLGVDYGYTF.

This clonotype was counted at least ten times. This sequence joins TRBV7-9 and TRBJ1-5; D not certain. The CDR3 runs 14 residues. Germline CDR1 reads SEHNR; CDR2 reads FQNEAQ (reference sequence). V gave up 5 bases and J gave up 2 bases, with 10 bases separating them. This CDR3 reads CASSPDGGNQPQHF. The CDR3 nucleotides are TGTGCCAGCAGCCCAGACGGAGGCAATCAGCCCCAGCATTTT.

The V call is TRBV2, the J call TRBJ2-3; D is unresolved. CDR1 is SNHLY, CDR2 FYNNEI, per germline. Trimming removed 7 bases from V and 6 bases from J, with 8 bases in between. The CDR3 has 11 residues. In DNA form, the CDR3 reads TGTGCCAGCACCATAAAGGATACGCAGTATTTT. Protein sequence: CASTIKDTQYF.

This clonotype was recorded a few times. The V and J genes are TRBV25-1 and TRBJ2-1; perhaps D is TRBD1 or TRBD2 (5 bases each). V was pared by 3 bases and J by 6 bases, with 18 bases between. In germline, CDR1 is MGHDK, CDR2 SYGVNS. This CDR3 region has 16 residues. The CDR3 sequence: CASSDEEGITSNEQFF. CDR3 in DNA: TGTGCCAGCAGTGATGAAGAGGGGATCACTAGCAATGAGCAGTTCTTC. Based on the CDR3 plus reference TRBV25-1 and TRBJ2-1, the full variable domain is EADIYQTPRYLVIGTGKKITLECSQTMGHDKMYWYQQDPGMELHLIHYSYGVNSTEKGDLSSESTVSRIRTEHFPLTLESARPSHTSQYLCASSDEEGITSNEQFFGPGTRLTVL.

This chain uses TRBV2 with TRBJ2-1, with D possibly being TRBD2 (6 bases). V lost 9 bases and J lost 8, with 11 bases in between. This CDR3 has 11 amino acids. Germline V gives CDR1 SNHLY, CDR2 FYNNEI. The CDR3 bases are TGTGCCAGGGAGGGCTTGGATGAGCAGTTCTTC. This gives the protein CAREGLDEQFF.